This paragraph covers one TCR beta chain sequence. At least ten counts were recorded for this clonotype. The clone's antigen remains unknown. Nothing much larger sits one base from this clone, and base qualities are not available. The library was generated by 5' RACE. Sequencing used a NextSeq 500. Unique molecular identifiers were attached to individual cDNA molecules in the TCR library protocol so that sequencing error and PCR bias could be corrected. TCR alpha and beta chains were both sequenced, and the abundances of alpha and beta sequences in each sample were closely correlated with each other. The paper's processing steps were these. V gene, J gene and CDR3 annotation of TCR sequences was performed with Decombinator V4. Expanded TCRs were defined as changing significantly between any two time points under a Poisson model with p below 0.0001. Abundances of TCRs were expressed as counts per million after normalisation to the total number of TCRs sequenced in each sample. TRAV1-2 paired with TRAJ12, TRAJ20 or TRAJ33 defined MAIT TCRs, while TRAV10 paired with TRAJ18 defined iNKT TCRs. VDJdb, accessed 1 November 2021, was searched for CMV, EBV and SARS-CoV-2 annotated TCRs, excluding TCRs annotated for multiple antigens. TCRdb reanalyzed the raw reads on its own, using fastp at Q25 for trimming and MiXCR for clone calling, and kept in-frame beta chains. A single entry per CDR3 protein holds the most common genes and DNA from its merged rows. V and J calls and clone size were set by TCRdb, not the authors. This sample comprises about 46,000 distinct CDR3 sequences, over 8% of them detected only once. The ten largest clones add up to around 5.3% of the sample.

This record belongs to a study of early T cells in non-severe SARS-CoV-2 infection (dated by TCRdb to the early 2020s). For the wider study: Because TCR sequencing was done on bulk RNA from unsorted whole blood, the alpha and beta chains could not be paired. The paper as a whole reports these results and caveats: VDJdb matching was skewed toward anti-spike CD8 responses and likely underestimated virus-specific expansions by missing private and CD4 specificities.

This was a case-control study nested in a cohort of healthcare workers in London, UK, who had nasopharyngeal swab PCR tests and blood samples taken every week. Healthcare workers were recruited during the week of the UK lockdown, between 23 and 31 March 2020, and followed weekly for up to roughly 15 weeks. Via the germline V gene, CDR1 is MNHNS and CDR2 SASEGT. Trimming takes 3 bases from V and 0 bases from J, and the germline ends sit 12 bases apart. The CDR3 holds 17 amino acids from the cysteine to the phenylalanine. Only CDR3 DNA is held: 51 bases, read in frame from base 1. Here the chain combines TRBV6-1 and TRBJ2-6, with TRBD1 tentatively as D gene (6 bases match). The clonotype comes from an adult who was a healthcare worker with PCR-confirmed SARS-CoV-2 infection or an uninfected control (not recorded which). The source material was whole blood, sampled at baseline. The sequence in DNA is TGTGCCAGCAGTGAGGAGACAGGCTTCTCTGGGGCCAACGTCCTGACTTTC. Translated, it reads CASSEETGFSGANVLTF.